A selection of T cell receptor beta chains follows, all from one sample in a study of blood T cell repertoires in COVID-19. Using immunoSEQ multiplex PCR, the repertoire was profiled, and TCRdb retains in-frame clones only, with some absent. The table shows about 140,000 clones, with around 81% occurring only once. Material: peripheral blood. The receptors originated from a human donor in a cohort sampled during active COVID-19. The CDR3 runs from the conserved cysteine through the conserved F or W. The D gene is left open where the match is weak. Not all rows give a size; the values are once, few, many and, for expanded clones, a class.

v_call	clone_size	j_call	d_call	cdr3_aa	cdr3_nt
TRBV10-3	NA	TRBJ2-5	TRBD1	CAIRGTERETQYF	TGTGCCATCAGGGGGACAGAGAGGGAGACCCAGTACTTC
TRBV4-1	NA	TRBJ2-3	TRBD2	CASSRGLAGGSTDTQYF	TGCGCCAGCAGCCGGGGACTAGCGGGGGGATCCACAGATACGCAGTATTTT
TRBV2	NA	TRBJ1-5	NA	CASSADRFQPQHF	TGTGCCAGCAGTGCCGACAGGTTTCAGCCCCAGCATTTT
TRBV3-1/TRBV3-2	once	TRBJ1-5	NA	CASSRGGASNQPQHF	TGTGCCAGCAGCCGGGGGGGAGCAAGCAATCAGCCCCAGCATTTT
TRBV7-9	once	TRBJ1-5	NA	CASSVGAGGNQPQHF	TGTGCCAGCAGTGTGGGGGCAGGGGGCAATCAGCCCCAGCATTTT
TRBV4-2	NA	TRBJ1-1	TRBD1	CASSPWTGNTEAFF	TGTGCCAGCAGCCCGTGGACAGGGAACACTGAAGCTTTCTTT
TRBV6-1	NA	TRBJ1-1	TRBD1	CASSERGRDRVNTEAFF	TGTGCCAGCAGTGAAAGGGGTAGGGACAGGGTGAACACTGAAGCTTTCTTT
TRBV6-5	once	TRBJ1-4	TRBD1	CASRQGAGANEKLFF	TGTGCCAGCAGACAGGGGGCTGGGGCTAATGAAAAACTGTTTTTT
TRBV6-1	NA	TRBJ2-7	TRBD1	CASSEPRQGTPEQYF	TGTGCCAGCAGTGAACCAAGACAGGGGACACCCGAGCAGTACTTC
TRBV6-6	NA	TRBJ1-6	NA	CASRNTADNSPLHF	TGTGCCAGCAGGAATACAGCTGACAATTCACCCCTCCACTTT
TRBV29-1	NA	TRBJ1-2	TRBD1	CSAEGAPGGYTF	TGCAGCGCTGAGGGGGCCCCGGGTGGCTACACCTTC
TRBV27	NA	TRBJ1-5	NA	CASSSLGQPQHF	TGTGCCAGCAGTTCCCTAGGACAGCCCCAGCATTTT
TRBV5-6	NA	TRBJ2-3	NA	CASSLATGFSTDTQYF	TGTGCCAGCAGCTTGGCAACCGGGTTCAGCACAGATACGCAGTATTTT
TRBV12-5	NA	TRBJ2-2	NA	CASGLGRVGGELFF	TGTGCTAGTGGTTTGGGTCGGGTCGGCGGGGAGCTGTTTTTT
TRBV10-3	NA	TRBJ2-3	TRBD2	CAIPRLAGTEDTQYF	TGTGCCATCCCTCGACTAGCGGGGACGGAAGATACGCAGTATTTT
TRBV6-5	once	TRBJ1-1	NA	CASSSGTHTEAFF	TGTGCCAGCAGCTCCGGGACACACACTGAAGCTTTCTTT
TRBV19	NA	TRBJ2-3	NA	CATRGGIDTQYF	TGTGCCACCAGGGGCGGAATAGATACGCAGTATTTT
TRBV6-6	NA	TRBJ1-6	NA	CASSTQGINSPLHF	TGTGCCAGCAGTACCCAGGGGATTAATTCACCCCTCCACTTT
TRBV5-1	once	TRBJ2-7	TRBD1	CASSLEIRFSGTGVYEQYF	TGCGCCAGCAGCTTGGAGATTAGGTTCTCCGGGACAGGGGTCTACGAGCAGTACTTC
TRBV7-9	NA	TRBJ1-3	NA	CASSPSSGVSGNTIYF	TGTGCCAGCAGCCCGTCCTCAGGGGTCTCTGGAAACACCATATATTTT
TRBV19	once	TRBJ2-5	TRBD2	CASSATSGQETQYF	TGTGCCAGTAGTGCCACTAGCGGCCAAGAGACCCAGTACTTC
TRBV5-4	NA	TRBJ2-5	TRBD1	CASTDDRGRETQYF	TGTGCCAGCACCGACGACAGGGGAAGGGAGACCCAGTACTTC
TRBV19	few	TRBJ2-5	NA	CASKKGDSQETQYF	TGTGCCAGTAAGAAAGGCGACAGCCAAGAGACCCAGTACTTC
TRBV27	NA	TRBJ2-5	NA	CASSLRAGKKETQYF	TGTGCCAGCAGTTTAAGGGCAGGGAAGAAAGAGACCCAGTACTTC
TRBV5-4	NA	TRBJ1-1	TRBD1	CASSWDRWGIAFF	TGTGCCAGCAGCTGGGACAGGTGGGGGATAGCTTTCTTT
TRBV4-1	NA	TRBJ2-5	TRBD2	CASSQAVGGGAVKTQYF	TGCGCCAGCAGCCAAGCGGTCGGCGGGGGGGCCGTAAAGACCCAGTACTTC
TRBV7-9	few	TRBJ1-4	TRBD1	CASSPGDRLNEKLFF	TGTGCCAGCAGCCCGGGGGACAGGCTGAATGAAAAACTGTTTTTT
TRBV28	once	TRBJ2-1	TRBD1	CARGQGEFVSYNEQFF	TGTGCCAGGGGACAGGGGGAATTCGTGTCCTACAATGAGCAGTTCTTC
TRBV27	NA	TRBJ2-5	NA	CASSLKGIETGRKETQYF	TGTGCCAGCAGTTTAAAGGGTATAGAAACAGGGAGAAAAGAGACCCAGTACTTC
TRBV9	NA	TRBJ1-2	TRBD1	CASSVAWDRNIGGYTF	TGTGCCAGCAGCGTAGCTTGGGACAGGAACATTGGGGGCTACACCTTC
TRBV18	NA	TRBJ1-2	TRBD1	CASSPWAIRLDRGLGGYTF	TGTGCCAGCTCACCGTGGGCGATCCGACTGGACAGGGGTTTAGGTGGCTACACCTTC
TRBV13	once	TRBJ1-2	NA	CASSFIYRGNYGYTF	TGTGCCAGCAGCTTCATATATCGGGGGAACTATGGCTACACCTTC
TRBV2	NA	TRBJ1-5	TRBD1	CASGDRGPNQPQHF	TGTGCCAGCGGGGACAGGGGGCCCAATCAGCCCCAGCATTTT
TRBV19	NA	TRBJ2-2	TRBD1	CASSETGGVTGELFF	TGTGCCAGTAGCGAAACAGGGGGCGTCACCGGGGAGCTGTTTTTT
TRBV18	NA	TRBJ1-4	NA	CASSRDRLATNEKLFF	TGTGCCAGCTCACGAGACAGGTTGGCAACTAATGAAAAACTGTTTTTT
TRBV27	few	TRBJ2-7	NA	CASSFGRDYEQYF	TGTGCCAGCAGTTTTGGCAGGGATTACGAGCAGTACTTC
TRBV28	NA	TRBJ1-2	NA	CASSPRAAGPYGYTF	TGTGCCAGCAGTCCAAGAGCGGCGGGACCCTATGGCTACACCTTC
TRBV4-1	NA	TRBJ2-7	NA	CASSRLQGFEYEQYF	TGCGCCAGCAGCCGACTTCAGGGGTTTGAATACGAGCAGTACTTC
TRBV2	NA	TRBJ1-5	TRBD1	CAKGTGGDQPQHF	TGTGCCAAGGGGACAGGGGGAGATCAGCCCCAGCATTTT
TRBV9	NA	TRBJ1-5	NA	CASSVGHRDQPQHF	TGTGCCAGCAGCGTAGGCCATCGGGATCAGCCCCAGCATTTT
TRBV19	NA	TRBJ2-7	TRBD1	CASSYRDSYEQYF	TGTGCCAGTAGTTACCGGGACAGTTACGAGCAGTACTTC
TRBV6-6	NA	TRBJ1-3	NA	CASRQGSGNTIYF	TGTGCCAGCAGACAGGGATCAGGAAACACCATATATTTT
TRBV5-6	NA	TRBJ1-1	NA	CASSLPRAYTEAFF	TGTGCCAGCAGCTTGCCACGAGCCTACACTGAAGCTTTCTTT
TRBV27	NA	TRBJ1-2	NA	CASSLAGTPYGYTF	TGTGCCAGCAGTTTAGCGGGTACTCCCTATGGCTACACCTTC
TRBV27	NA	TRBJ1-5	TRBD1	CASSPQTGIGGQPQHF	TGTGCCAGCAGTCCCCAGACAGGGATAGGGGGACAGCCCCAGCATTTT
TRBV19	NA	TRBJ1-1	TRBD1	CASRVEQGEVAFF	TGTGCCAGTAGGGTGGAACAGGGGGAAGTAGCTTTCTTT
TRBV5-1	NA	TRBJ1-4	TRBD1	CASSLGDRGAGEKLFF	TGCGCCAGCAGCTTGGGGGACAGGGGAGCCGGTGAAAAACTGTTTTTT
TRBV7-6	NA	TRBJ2-1	NA	CASSMGPNEQFF	TGTGCCAGCAGCATGGGGCCCAATGAGCAGTTCTTC
TRBV29-1	once	TRBJ2-2	TRBD1	CSVEDRGGNTGELFF	TGCAGCGTTGAAGATCGAGGGGGCAACACCGGGGAGCTGTTTTTT
TRBV10-3	NA	TRBJ2-3	NA	CAISEAVGGTSTDTQYF	TGTGCCATCAGTGAGGCGGTCGGAGGGACCAGCACAGATACGCAGTATTTT
TRBV9	NA	TRBJ2-1	NA	CASSVGGHNEQFF	TGTGCCAGCAGCGTAGGAGGTCACAATGAGCAGTTCTTC
TRBV2	NA	TRBJ2-7	TRBD1	CASSGTGGNEQYF	TGTGCCAGCAGTGGGACAGGGGGCAACGAGCAGTACTTC
TRBV12-3/TRBV12-4	NA	TRBJ1-6	NA	CASGDFYNSPLHF	TGTGCCAGCGGGGACTTCTATAATTCACCCCTCCACTTT